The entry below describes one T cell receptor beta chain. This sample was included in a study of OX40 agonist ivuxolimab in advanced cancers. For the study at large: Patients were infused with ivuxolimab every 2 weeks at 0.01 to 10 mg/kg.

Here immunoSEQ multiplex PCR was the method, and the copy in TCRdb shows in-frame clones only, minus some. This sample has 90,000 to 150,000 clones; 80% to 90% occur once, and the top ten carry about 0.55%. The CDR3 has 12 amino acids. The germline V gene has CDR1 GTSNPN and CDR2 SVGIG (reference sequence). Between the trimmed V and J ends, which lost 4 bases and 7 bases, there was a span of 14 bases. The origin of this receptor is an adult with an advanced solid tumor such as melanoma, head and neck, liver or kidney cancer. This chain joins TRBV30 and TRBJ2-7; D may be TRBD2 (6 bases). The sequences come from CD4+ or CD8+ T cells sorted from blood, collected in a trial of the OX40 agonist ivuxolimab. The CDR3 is CAWTSRAGEQYF. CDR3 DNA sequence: TGTGCCTGGACGAGCAGGGCGGGGGAGCAGTACTTC.